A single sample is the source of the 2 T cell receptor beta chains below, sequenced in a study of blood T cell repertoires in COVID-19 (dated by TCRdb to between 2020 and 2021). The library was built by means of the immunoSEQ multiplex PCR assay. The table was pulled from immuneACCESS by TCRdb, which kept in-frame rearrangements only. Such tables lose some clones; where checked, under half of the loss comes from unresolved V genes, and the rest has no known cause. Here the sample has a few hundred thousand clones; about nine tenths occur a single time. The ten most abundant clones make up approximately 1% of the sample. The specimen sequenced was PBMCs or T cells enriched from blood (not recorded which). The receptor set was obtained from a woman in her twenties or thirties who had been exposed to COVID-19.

CDR3 nucleotide sequence: TGTGCCAGTAGTTTTAGGAACACTGAAGCTTTCTTT. This sequence encodes CASSFRNTEAFF. V is TRBV19 and J is TRBJ1-1; D gene unclear. There are 12 residues in the CDR3. Germline CDR1 reads LNHDA; CDR2 reads SQIVND (reference sequence). V lost 5 bases and J lost 1, with 5 bases in between.

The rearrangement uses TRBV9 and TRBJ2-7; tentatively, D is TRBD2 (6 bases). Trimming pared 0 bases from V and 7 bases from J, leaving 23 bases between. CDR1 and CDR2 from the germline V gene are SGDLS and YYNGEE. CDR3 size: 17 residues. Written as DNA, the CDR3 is TGTGCCAGCAGCGTAGCTTCGGGGGTCCAGGCCTACGGGGAGCAGTACTTC. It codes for CASSVASGVQAYGEQYF.